This TCR beta chain stems from a study of shared clonotypes between healthy human individuals. The CDR3 is 12 residues long. V lost 2 bases and J lost 11, with 12 bases in between. Germline assignment: CDR1 SGHTA and CDR2 FQGNSA. Clones were read by immunoSEQ multiplex PCR, and TCRdb kept only the in-frame ones, dropping some. The data contain approximately 2,300,000 clones, 85% to 95% of them seen just once; the ten biggest clones take up 0.37%. This clone was seen only once. Other DNA sequences in this specimen translate into the identical CDR3. The receptor's source is a young man in good health. Some clones in this sample may be carry-over from other donors' samples. J is TRBJ1-1 and V is TRBV7-2; D might be TRBD1 (6 bases). Sequencing input: naive CD4+ T cells from PBMCs. Subset indicated: CD45RA+ positively selected. The chain's CDR3 is CASSLRGAEAFF. Written as DNA, the CDR3 is TGTGCCAGCAGCTTAAGGGGGGCCGAGGCTTTCTTT.